This entry features one TCR beta chain sequence. The antigen is unknown. Germline V gives CDR1 SEHNR, CDR2 FQNEAQ (reference sequence). The CDR3 loop spans 12 amino acids. Trimming removed 5 bases at V and 3 bases at J, with 7 bases between. From the 5' RACE reads, TCRdb called clonotypes with MiXCR, one entry per CDR3 protein. This table holds 1.5 million to 2 million distinct CDR3 sequences, roughly a third found once. The entry originates in a study of identical twins. Findings of the study overall: In drawing conclusions, the study used cross-sectional statistical analysis and did not follow the same donors. Within beta out-of-frame sequences, the excess sharing observed between twins was weaker.

The rearrangement links TRBV7-9 to TRBJ1-1, with D unresolved. The sequenced sample was cord blood. The source is a newborn girl in good health. The CDR3 DNA sequence: TGTGCCAGCAGCCTTACTCACACTGAAGCTTTCTTT. Translating it yields CASSLTHTEAFF.